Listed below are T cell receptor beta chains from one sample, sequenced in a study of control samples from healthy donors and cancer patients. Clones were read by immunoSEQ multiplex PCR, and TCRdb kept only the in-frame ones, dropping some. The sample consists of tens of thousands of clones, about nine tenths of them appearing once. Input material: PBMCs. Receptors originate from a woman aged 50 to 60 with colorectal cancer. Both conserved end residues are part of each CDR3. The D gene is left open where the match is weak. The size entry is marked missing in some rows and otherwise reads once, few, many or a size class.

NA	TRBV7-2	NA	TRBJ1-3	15	CASSLEGLAGNTIYF	TGTGCCAGCAGCTTAGAGGGTTTGGCCGGAAACACCATATATTTT
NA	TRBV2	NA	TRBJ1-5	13	CASSEGMDQPQHF	TGTGCCAGCAGTGAGGGAATGGATCAGCCCCAGCATTTT
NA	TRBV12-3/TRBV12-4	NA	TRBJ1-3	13	CATRSGSGNTIYF	TGTGCCACCCGGTCGGGCTCTGGAAACACCATATATTTT
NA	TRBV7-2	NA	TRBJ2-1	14	CASSLAGAYNEQFF	TGTGCCAGCAGCTTAGCGGGGGCCTACAATGAGCAGTTCTTC
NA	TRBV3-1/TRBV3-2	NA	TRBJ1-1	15	CASSQGGGMNTEAFF	TGTGCCAGCAGCCAAGGAGGGGGAATGAACACTGAAGCTTTCTTT
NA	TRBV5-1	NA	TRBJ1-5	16	CASSLAPGESGQPQHF	TGCGCCAGCAGCTTGGCCCCAGGGGAGTCGGGTCAGCCCCAGCATTTT
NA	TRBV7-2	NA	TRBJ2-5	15	CASSSSWDYQETQYF	TGTGCCAGCAGCTCCTCCTGGGACTACCAAGAGACCCAGTACTTC
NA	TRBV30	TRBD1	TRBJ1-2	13	CAWSPTGPYGYTF	TGTGCCTGGAGCCCGACAGGGCCCTATGGCTACACCTTC
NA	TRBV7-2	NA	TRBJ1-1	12	CASSLILKEAFF	TGTGCCAGCAGCTTAATTCTAAAGGAAGCTTTCTTT
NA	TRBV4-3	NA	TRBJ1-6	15	CASSQDGPNNSPLHF	TGCGCCAGCAGCCAAGACGGACCGAATAATTCACCCCTCCACTTT
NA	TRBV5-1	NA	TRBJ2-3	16	CASSLEDPASTDTQYF	TGCGCCAGCAGCTTGGAGGACCCCGCTAGCACAGATACGCAGTATTTT
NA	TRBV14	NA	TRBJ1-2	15	CASSQAGIKNYGYTF	TGTGCCAGCAGCCAAGCAGGGATTAAAAACTATGGCTACACCTTC
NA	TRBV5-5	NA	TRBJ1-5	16	CASSLETGFSNQPQHF	TGTGCCAGCAGCTTGGAAACAGGGTTTAGCAATCAGCCCCAGCATTTT
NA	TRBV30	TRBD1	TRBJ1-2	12	CAWTYNRGGYTF	TGTGCCTGGACATATAACAGGGGCGGCTACACCTTC
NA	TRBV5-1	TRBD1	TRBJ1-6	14	CASKPGTGGSPLHF	TGCGCCAGCAAACCCGGGACAGGGGGTTCACCCCTCCACTTT
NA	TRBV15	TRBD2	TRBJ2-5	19	CATSRDVFASGTRGETQYF	TGTGCCACCAGCAGAGATGTTTTCGCTAGCGGGACCCGAGGGGAGACCCAGTACTTC
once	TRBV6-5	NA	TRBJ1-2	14	CASSYGPGVDGYTF	TGTGCCAGCAGTTACGGTCCCGGAGTTGATGGCTACACCTTC
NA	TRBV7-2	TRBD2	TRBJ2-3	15	CASSSAGGQGDTQYF	TGTGCCAGCAGCTCAGCGGGGGGGCAAGGAGATACGCAGTATTTT
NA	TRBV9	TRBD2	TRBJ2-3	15	CASSVGAGGLDTQYF	TGTGCCAGCAGCGTAGGGGCGGGGGGCCTCGATACGCAGTATTTT
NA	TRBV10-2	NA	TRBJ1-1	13	CASSGGVNTEAFF	TGCGCCAGCAGTGGGGGGGTGAACACTGAAGCTTTCTTT
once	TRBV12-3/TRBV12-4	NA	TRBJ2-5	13	CASSFWHQETQYF	TGTGCCAGCAGTTTTTGGCACCAAGAGACCCAGTACTTC
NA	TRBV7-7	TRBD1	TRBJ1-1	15	CASSLVAGGNTEAFF	TGTGCCAGCAGCTTAGTGGCAGGGGGCAACACTGAAGCTTTCTTT
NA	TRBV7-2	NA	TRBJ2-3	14	CASSLAGGHDTQYF	TGTGCCAGCAGCTTAGCCGGGGGGCATGATACGCAGTATTTT
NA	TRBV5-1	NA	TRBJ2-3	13	CASREGGADTQYF	TGCGCCAGCAGGGAAGGGGGGGCAGATACGCAGTATTTT
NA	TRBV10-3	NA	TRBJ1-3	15	CAITSGETSGNTIYF	TGTGCCATCACTTCTGGGGAGACCTCTGGAAACACCATATATTTT
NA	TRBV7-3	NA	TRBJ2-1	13	CASSLNPYNEQFF	TGTGCCAGCAGCTTAAATCCCTACAATGAGCAGTTCTTC
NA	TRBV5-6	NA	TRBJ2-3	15	CASTPASPLTDTQYF	TGTGCCAGCACCCCCGCTAGCCCCCTCACAGATACGCAGTATTTT
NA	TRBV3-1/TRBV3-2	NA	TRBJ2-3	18	CASSQDIGTGGRADTQYF	TGTGCCAGCAGCCAAGATATTGGGACGGGGGGCCGCGCAGATACGCAGTATTTT
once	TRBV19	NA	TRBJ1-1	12	CAVTGMNTEAFF	TGTGCGGTAACGGGAATGAACACTGAAGCTTTCTTT
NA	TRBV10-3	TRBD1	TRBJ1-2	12	CATWDREDGYTF	TGTGCCACCTGGGACAGGGAAGACGGCTACACCTTC
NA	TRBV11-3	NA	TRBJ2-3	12	CASSSDTDTQYF	TGTGCCAGCAGCTCAGACACAGATACGCAGTATTTT
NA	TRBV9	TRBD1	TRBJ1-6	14	CASSLGQVNSPLHF	TGTGCCAGCAGCTTGGGACAGGTGAATTCACCCCTCCACTTT
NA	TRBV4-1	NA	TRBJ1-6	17	CASSQDEGVSYNSPLHF	TGCGCCAGCAGCCAAGACGAGGGAGTATCCTATAATTCACCCCTCCACTTT
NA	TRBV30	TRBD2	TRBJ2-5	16	CAWSPGLAGGVETQYF	TGTGCCTGGAGTCCAGGACTAGCGGGGGGCGTGGAGACCCAGTACTTC
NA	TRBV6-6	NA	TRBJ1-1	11	CASSLDVEAFF	TGTGCCAGCAGTTTGGACGTTGAAGCTTTCTTT
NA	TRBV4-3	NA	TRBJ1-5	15	CASSQDRWSNQPQHF	TGCGCCAGCAGCCAAGATCGATGGAGCAATCAGCCCCAGCATTTT
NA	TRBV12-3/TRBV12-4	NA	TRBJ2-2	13	CASSLTGTGELFF	TGTGCCAGCAGTTTGACTGGCACCGGGGAGCTGTTTTTT
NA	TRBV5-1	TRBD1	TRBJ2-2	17	CASSSWGGQGRVGELFF	TGCGCCAGCAGCTCCTGGGGAGGACAGGGCCGGGTCGGGGAGCTGTTTTTT
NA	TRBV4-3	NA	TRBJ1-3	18	CASSQASASFTSGNTIYF	TGCGCCAGCAGCCAAGCCTCCGCCTCTTTTACCTCTGGAAACACCATATATTTT
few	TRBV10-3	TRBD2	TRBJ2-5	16	CAISPTSGGLKWTQYF	TGTGCCATCAGCCCTACTAGCGGGGGCTTAAAGTGGACCCAGTACTTC
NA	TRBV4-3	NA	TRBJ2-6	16	CASSPESGSGANVLTF	TGCGCCAGCAGCCCCGAATCCGGCTCTGGGGCCAACGTCCTGACTTTC